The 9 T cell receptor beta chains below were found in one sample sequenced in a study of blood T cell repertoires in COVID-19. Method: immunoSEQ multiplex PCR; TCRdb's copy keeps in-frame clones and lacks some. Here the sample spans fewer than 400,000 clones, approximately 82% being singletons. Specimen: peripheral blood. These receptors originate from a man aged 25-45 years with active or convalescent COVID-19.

CDR3 residues: CASSLNRAYNEQFF. CDR3 in DNA: TGTGCCAGCAGTTTAAACAGGGCCTACAATGAGCAGTTCTTC. The chain links TRBV27 to TRBJ2-1, with D possibly being TRBD1 (6 bases). CDR3 length equals 14 residues. The germline V gene encodes CDR1 MNHEY and CDR2 SMNVEV (reference sequence). V lost 2 bases, J lost 2 bases, and 7 bases lay in between.

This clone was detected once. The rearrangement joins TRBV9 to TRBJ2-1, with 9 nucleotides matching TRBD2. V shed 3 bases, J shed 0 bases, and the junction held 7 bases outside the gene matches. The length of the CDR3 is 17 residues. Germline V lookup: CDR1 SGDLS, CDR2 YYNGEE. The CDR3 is CASSGLLAGVSYNEQFF. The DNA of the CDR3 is TGTGCCAGCAGCGGCCTACTAGCGGGCGTCTCCTACAATGAGCAGTTCTTC.

This CDR3 is CASRRGQANTEAFF. The CDR3 DNA reads TGTGCCAGTAGACGCGGACAGGCGAACACTGAAGCTTTCTTT. The V gene is TRBV19, the J gene TRBJ1-1, with 7 bases aligning to TRBD1. This CDR3 has 14 residues. Looked up from germline, CDR1 is LNHDA and CDR2 is SQIVND (reference sequence). V shed 6 bases and J 1 base; nucleotides not matched to a gene: 5.

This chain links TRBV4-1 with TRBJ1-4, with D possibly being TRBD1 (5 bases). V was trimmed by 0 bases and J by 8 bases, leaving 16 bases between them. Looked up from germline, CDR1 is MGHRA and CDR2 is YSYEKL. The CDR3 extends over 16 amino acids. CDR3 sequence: CASSQDGATGGEKLFF. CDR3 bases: TGCGCCAGCAGCCAAGATGGGGCAACTGGTGGCGAAAAACTGTTTTTT.

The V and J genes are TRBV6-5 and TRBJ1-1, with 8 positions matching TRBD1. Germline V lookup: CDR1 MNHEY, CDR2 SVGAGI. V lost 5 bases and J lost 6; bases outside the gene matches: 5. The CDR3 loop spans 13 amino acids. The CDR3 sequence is CASSSRTGPEAFF. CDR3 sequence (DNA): TGTGCCAGCAGTAGCAGGACAGGGCCTGAAGCTTTCTTT.

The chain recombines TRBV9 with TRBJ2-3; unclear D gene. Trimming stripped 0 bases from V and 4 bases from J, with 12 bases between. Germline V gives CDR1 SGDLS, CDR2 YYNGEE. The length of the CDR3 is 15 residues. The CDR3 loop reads CASSVGGVCPDTQYF. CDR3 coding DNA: TGTGCCAGCAGCGTAGGCGGAGTTTGCCCAGATACGCAGTATTTT.

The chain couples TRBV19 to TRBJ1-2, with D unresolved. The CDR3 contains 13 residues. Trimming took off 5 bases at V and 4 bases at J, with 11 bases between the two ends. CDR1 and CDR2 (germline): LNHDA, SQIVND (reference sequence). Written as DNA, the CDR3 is TGTGCCAGTAGTTCCACGACTGTCTATGGCTACACCTTC. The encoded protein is CASSSTTVYGYTF.

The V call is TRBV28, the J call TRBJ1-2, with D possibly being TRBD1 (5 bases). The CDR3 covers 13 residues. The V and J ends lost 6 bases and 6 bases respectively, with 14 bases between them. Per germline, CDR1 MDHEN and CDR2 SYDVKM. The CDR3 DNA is TGTGCCAGCAGCCAATACAGGACTAATGGCTACACCTTC. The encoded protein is CASSQYRTNGYTF.

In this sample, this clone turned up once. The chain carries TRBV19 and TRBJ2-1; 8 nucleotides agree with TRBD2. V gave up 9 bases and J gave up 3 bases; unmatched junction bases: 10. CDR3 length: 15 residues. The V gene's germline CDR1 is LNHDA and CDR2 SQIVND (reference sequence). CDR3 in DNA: TGTGCCAGCCGGGGGGGAGACAGAAACTACAATGAGCAGTTCTTC. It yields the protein CASRGGDRNYNEQFF.